The 23 T cell receptor beta chains in this list originate from one sample, sequenced in a study of T cells after posttransplantation cyclophosphamide listed by TCRdb under 2016. The library was built by means of the immunoSEQ multiplex PCR assay. The source is immuneACCESS, and TCRdb retained only in-frame sequences with V and J called. Part of the clones is not carried over; for the studies checked, unresolved V genes explain less than half of this, and the remainder is unexplained. Across this sample there are roughly 13,000 clones, with 76% seen only once. 0.95% to 1.5% of the sample goes to the ten largest clones. Sequencing was performed on memory CD4+ T cells sorted from PBMCs. The source of these receptors is a man aged 45-65 years.

The rearrangement joins TRBV20-1 to TRBJ2-1, with D perhaps TRBD1 (5 bases). CDR3 length: 11 amino acids. The germline V gene encodes CDR1 DFQATT and CDR2 SNEGSKA (reference sequence). Trimming stripped 3 bases from V and 12 bases from J, with 12 bases between. The CDR3 DNA reads TGCAGTGCTAGTAGGGGTGGACGGCAGTTCTTC. This encodes CSASRGGRQFF.

This rearrangement joins TRBV5-1 to TRBJ2-7, with 8 bases that match TRBD1. The CDR3 has 13 residues. In germline, CDR1 is SGHRS, CDR2 YFSETQ. V dropped 5 bases and J dropped 5; count of bases not matched to a gene: 6. CDR3 in amino acids: CASRAGTGNEQYF. In DNA, the CDR3 is TGCGCCAGCAGGGCCGGGACAGGCAACGAGCAGTACTTC.

CDR3 DNA sequence: TGTGCCACCAGCAGCGTACAGGCTGGAAACACCATATATTTT. Translated: CATSSVQAGNTIYF. The chain recombines TRBV15 with TRBJ1-3; TRBD1 might be the D (5 bases). Looked up from germline, CDR1 is LNHNV and CDR2 is YYDKDF (reference sequence). V dropped 3 bases and J dropped 2 bases, with 8 bases sitting between them. This CDR3 has 14 residues.

The V and J genes are TRBV2 and TRBJ1-5, with a tentative D call TRBD1 (5 bases). Germline CDR1 SNHLY, CDR2 FYNNEI. Trimming left V 7 bases short and J 4 bases short, with 11 bases between. CDR3 length: 13 residues. The CDR3 sequence is CASTGSINQPQHF. In nucleotides, the CDR3 is TGTGCCAGCACAGGGTCCATAAATCAGCCCCAGCATTTT.

The V call is TRBV7-8, the J call TRBJ2-7, with D possibly matching TRBD2 (5 bases). Germline V lookup: CDR1 SGHVS, CDR2 FQNEAQ. Trimming shortened V by 4 bases and J by 5 bases, and 9 bases separated the two germline ends. CDR3 length equals 12 residues. This CDR3 is CASSSGLDEQYF. In DNA, the CDR3 is TGTGCCAGCAGCTCCGGACTCGACGAGCAGTACTTC.

The chain uses TRBV30 and TRBJ1-5, with unresolved D. V was shortened by 3 bases and J by 9 bases, with 12 bases between the two germline ends. CDR1 and CDR2 from the germline V gene are GTSNPN and SVGIG (reference sequence). This CDR3 comprises 12 residues. Here the CDR3 DNA reads TGTGCCTGGAGCCTAAATTTCGGGCCCCAGCATTTT. It encodes CAWSLNFGPQHF.

This clone has just a few counts. This rearrangement joins TRBV6-6 to TRBJ2-1, with a possible D match to TRBD1 (5 bases). Trimming removed 6 bases from V and 6 bases from J, with 15 bases in between. This CDR3 has 14 amino acids. Germline V gene data show CDR1 as MNHNY and CDR2 as SVGAGI (reference sequence). The DNA for the CDR3 is TGTGCCAGCAGGAATCATCAGGGTGTCAATGAGCAGTTCTTC. As protein: CASRNHQGVNEQFF.

The chain recombines TRBV18 with TRBJ1-5, with a possible D match to TRBD1 (5 bases). The ends were cut back, 8 bases at V and 7 bases at J, with 24 bases in the middle. Germline CDR1 reads KGHSH; CDR2 reads LQKENI. This CDR3 is 16 amino acids long. The CDR3 protein is CASTPTAGEGKQPQHF. In DNA form, the CDR3 reads TGTGCCAGCACCCCGACTGCGGGGGAAGGGAAACAGCCCCAGCATTTT.

The chain joins TRBV6-6 to TRBJ1-6; 9 positions agree with TRBD1. V was clipped by 8 bases and J by 9 bases; unmatched bases: 8. Germline loops: CDR1 MNHNY, CDR2 SVGAGI (reference sequence). The CDR3 runs 14 residues. The CDR3 sequence is CASLLRDRASPLHF. CDR3 DNA: TGTGCCAGCCTGCTCCGGGACAGGGCTTCACCCCTCCACTTT.

The chain links TRBV28 to TRBJ1-2; 7 bases match TRBD1. V gave up 6 bases and J gave up 6 bases; unmatched junction bases: 22. Germline assignment: CDR1 MDHEN and CDR2 SYDVKM. This CDR3 region has 18 residues. The CDR3 protein is CASSHLAIKVRGLDGYTF. CDR3 nucleotides: TGTGCCAGCAGCCATCTAGCTATAAAGGTTAGGGGGCTCGATGGCTACACCTTC.

This clone showed up just a few times. V usage is TRBV29-1 and J usage is TRBJ1-5; D not certain. CDR1 and CDR2 (germline): SQVTM, ANQGSEA. V lost 4 bases and J lost 3, with 7 bases in between. The CDR3 is made up of 12 amino acids. The CDR3 loop reads CSVGVFNQPQHF. The CDR3 DNA reads as TGCAGCGTTGGAGTTTTCAATCAGCCCCAGCATTTT.

J is TRBJ1-4 and V is TRBV7-6; no firm D call. V lost 1 base to trimming and J lost 11 bases, with 14 bases between them. The CDR3 length is 14 residues. Germline V lookup: CDR1 SGHVS, CDR2 FNYEAQ. DNA for the CDR3: TGTGCCAGCAGCTTAGAGGCGGCATCTGGGAAACTGTTTTTT. Translating it yields CASSLEAASGKLFF. Combining the CDR3 with reference TRBV7-6 and TRBJ1-4 gives the whole variable domain GAGVSQSPRYKVTKRGQDVALRCDPISGHVSLYWYRQALGQGPEFLTYFNYEAQQDKSGLPNDRFSAERPEGSISTLTIQRTEQRDSAMYRCASSLEAASGKLFFGSGTQLSVL.

Notes on this clone: The junction does not match germline at one end; this may be a read error. V gene TRBV18 combines with J gene TRBJ1-1, with 9 bases that match TRBD1. CDR1 KGHSH and CDR2 LQKENI come from the germline V gene. This CDR3 is 14 amino acids long. In DNA, the CDR3 is TGTGCCAGCTCACCGGGGACAGGGAACGCTGAAGCTTTCTTT. The encoded protein is CASSPGTGNAEAFF.

The chain employs TRBV7-3 and TRBJ1-5; a weak D match, TRBD1 (5 bases). The germline V and J ends were trimmed by 2 bases and 6 bases, with 8 bases remaining between them. The CDR3 is made up of 13 amino acids. Germline values: CDR1 SGHTA, CDR2 FQGTGA. CDR3 DNA: TGTGCCAGCAGCTTAGGGAGGGGTCAGCCCCAGCATTTT. Protein sequence: CASSLGRGQPQHF.

V usage is TRBV28 and J usage is TRBJ1-4; 7 nucleotides align to TRBD1. CDR1 is MDHEN and CDR2 is SYDVKM in the germline V gene. This CDR3 is 14 amino acids long. V was pared by 7 bases and J by 8 bases, with 10 bases of the junction left unmatched. The CDR3 DNA follows: TGTGCCAGCAATGAGGCAGGGGGAGGCGAAAAACTGTTTTTT. Its protein is CASNEAGGGEKLFF.

This chain links TRBV7-2 with TRBJ2-3; 7 bases fit TRBD2. The length of the CDR3 is 13 residues. V was pared by 7 bases and J by 8 bases, with 9 bases of the junction left unmatched. The germline CDR1 and CDR2 sequences are SGHTA and FQGNSA. As DNA, the CDR3 is TGTGCCAGCACCCGACGGGGGGTAGGTACGCAGTATTTT. Translated, it gives CASTRRGVGTQYF.

This clone has just a few counts. At one of its ends the junction is not consistent with the germline gene, which may arise from a read error. In the same sample, other DNA sequences code for this CDR3. The chain combines TRBV5-8 with TRBJ1-5; TRBD1 matches at 10 bases. This CDR3 contains 13 residues. Germline V gene sequence: CDR1 SGHTS, CDR2 YDEGEE. CDR3 DNA: TGTGCCAGCAGTTTGGACAGGGGGCAGCCCCAGCATTTT. This encodes CASSLDRGQPQHF. Complete variable domain (other parts from reference TRBV5-8 and TRBJ1-5): EAGVTQSPTHLIKTRGQQATLRCSPISGHTSVYWYQQALGLGLQFLLWYDEGEERNRGNFPPRFSGRQFPNYSSELNVNALELEDSALYLCASSLDRGQPQHFGDGTRLSIL.

This chain uses TRBV4-2 with TRBJ1-1, with TRBD1 identical over 9 bases. Germline CDR1 and CDR2: LGHNA and YNFKEQ. The CDR3 sequence is 15 residues long. The V gene end was trimmed by 3 bases and the J gene end by 2 bases; junction bases not matched to a gene: 4. The CDR3 protein is CASSQDRGLNTEAFF. The CDR3 bases are TGTGCCAGCAGCCAGGACAGGGGCCTAAACACTGAAGCTTTCTTT.

The chain has TRBV6-5 and TRBJ2-1; tentatively, D is TRBD2 (5 bases). V lost 8 bases and J 14 bases, leaving 19 bases between the germline ends. CDR1 is MNHEY and CDR2 is SVGAGI in the germline V gene. The CDR3 contains 12 residues. The CDR3 DNA sequence: TGTGCCAGCTCCAAAGGTCGGGGATGGGAGTTCTTC. It codes for CASSKGRGWEFF.

The chain is built from TRBV11-2 and TRBJ1-2; 8 bases agree with TRBD1. Germline CDR1 and CDR2: SGHAT and FQNNGV. The CDR3 runs 18 residues. The J segment lost 4 bases and the V segment lost 4 bases, leaving 17 bases of the junction unmatched. In DNA, the CDR3 is TGTGCCAGCAGCTCAATACGGACGCGGGACAGGCGGGTCTATGGCTACACCTTC. This translates into CASSSIRTRDRRVYGYTF.

This chain links TRBV18 with TRBJ1-2, with 9 bases that match TRBD1. Germline values: CDR1 KGHSH, CDR2 LQKENI. CDR3 length: 15 amino acids. J was trimmed by 8 bases and V by 1 base; bases with no gene match: 8. In nucleotides, the CDR3 is TGTGCCAGCTCACCACAAGGACAGGGGCGCGGAGGCTACACCTTC. Translation gives CASSPQGQGRGGYTF.

The chain links TRBV6-5 to TRBJ1-3; tentatively, D is TRBD1 (5 bases). This CDR3 spans 15 amino acids. V shed 6 bases and J shed 4 bases, with 16 bases lying between them. Germline V gives CDR1 MNHEY, CDR2 SVGAGI. Here the CDR3 DNA reads TGTGCCAGCAGCTCCGACAGTCATCGGGGAAACACCATATATTTT. Protein: CASSSDSHRGNTIYF.

The chain recombines TRBV7-2 with TRBJ2-5, with 13 bases lining up with TRBD2. The CDR3 length is 16 residues. CDR1 is SGHTA and CDR2 is FQGNSA in the germline V gene. The J segment lost 5 bases and the V segment lost 4 bases, leaving 7 bases of the junction unmatched. CDR3 protein: CASSYRQTSGGETQYF. The CDR3 region has the DNA TGTGCCAGCAGCTACCGCCAGACTAGCGGGGGGGAGACCCAGTACTTC. The whole variable domain, filled in from reference TRBV7-2 and TRBJ2-5, reads GAGVSQSPSNKVTEKGKDVELRCDPISGHTALYWYRQSLGQGLEFLIYFQGNSAPDKSGLPSDRFSAERTGGSVSTLTIQRTQQEDSAVYLCASSYRQTSGGETQYFGPGTRLLVL.